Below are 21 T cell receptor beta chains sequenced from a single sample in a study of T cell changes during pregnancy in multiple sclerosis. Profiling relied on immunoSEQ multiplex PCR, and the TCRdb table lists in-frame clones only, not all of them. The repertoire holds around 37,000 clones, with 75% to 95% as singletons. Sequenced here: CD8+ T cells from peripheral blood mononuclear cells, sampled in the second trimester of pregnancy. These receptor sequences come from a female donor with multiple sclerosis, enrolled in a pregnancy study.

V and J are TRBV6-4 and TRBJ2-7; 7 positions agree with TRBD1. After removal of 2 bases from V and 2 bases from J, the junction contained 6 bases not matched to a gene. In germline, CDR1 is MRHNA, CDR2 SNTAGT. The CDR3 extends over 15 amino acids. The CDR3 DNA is TGTGCCAGCAGTGACGGGACAGCCTCAACCTACGAGCAGTACTTC. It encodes CASSDGTASTYEQYF.

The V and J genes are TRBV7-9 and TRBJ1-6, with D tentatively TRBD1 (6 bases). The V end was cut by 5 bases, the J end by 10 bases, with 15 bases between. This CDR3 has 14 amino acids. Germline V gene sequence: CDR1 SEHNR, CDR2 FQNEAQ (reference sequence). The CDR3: CASSMDSTASPLHF. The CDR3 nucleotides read TGTGCCAGCAGCATGGACAGTACAGCGTCACCCCTCCACTTT.

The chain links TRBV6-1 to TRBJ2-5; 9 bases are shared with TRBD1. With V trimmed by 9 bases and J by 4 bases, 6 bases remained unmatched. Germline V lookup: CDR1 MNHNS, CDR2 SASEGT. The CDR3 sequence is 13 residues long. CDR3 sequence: CASTQGAGETQYF. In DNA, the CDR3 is TGTGCCAGTACACAGGGGGCTGGAGAGACCCAGTACTTC.

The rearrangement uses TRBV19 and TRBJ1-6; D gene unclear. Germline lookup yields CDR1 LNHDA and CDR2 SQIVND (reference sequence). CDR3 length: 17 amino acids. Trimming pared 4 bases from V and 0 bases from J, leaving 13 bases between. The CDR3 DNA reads TGTGCCAGTAGTACCCGGACGGGGAGCTCCTATAATTCACCCCTCCACTTT. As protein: CASSTRTGSSYNSPLHF.

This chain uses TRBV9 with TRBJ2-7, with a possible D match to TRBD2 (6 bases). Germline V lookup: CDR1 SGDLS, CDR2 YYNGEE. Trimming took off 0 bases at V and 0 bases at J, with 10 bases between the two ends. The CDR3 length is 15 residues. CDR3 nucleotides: TGTGCCAGCAGCGTAGTGAGCGGGCCCTCCTACGAGCAGTACTTC. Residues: CASSVVSGPSYEQYF.

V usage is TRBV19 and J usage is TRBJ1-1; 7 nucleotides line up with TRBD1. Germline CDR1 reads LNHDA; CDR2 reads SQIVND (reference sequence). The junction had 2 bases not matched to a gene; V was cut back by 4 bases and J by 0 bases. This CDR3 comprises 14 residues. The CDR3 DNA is TGTGCCAGTAGTAAAGGGGGCATGAACACTGAAGCTTTCTTT. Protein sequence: CASSKGGMNTEAFF.

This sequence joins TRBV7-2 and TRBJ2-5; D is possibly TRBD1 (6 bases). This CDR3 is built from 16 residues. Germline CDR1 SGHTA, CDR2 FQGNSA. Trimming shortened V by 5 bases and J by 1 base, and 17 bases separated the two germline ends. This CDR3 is CASSPKPTGTQETQYF. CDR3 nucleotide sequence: TGTGCCAGCAGCCCAAAACCAACAGGGACCCAAGAGACCCAGTACTTC.

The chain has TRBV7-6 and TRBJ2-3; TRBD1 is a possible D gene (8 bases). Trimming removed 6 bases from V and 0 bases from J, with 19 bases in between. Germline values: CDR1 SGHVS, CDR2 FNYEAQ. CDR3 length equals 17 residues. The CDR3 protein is CASRSRTGRASTDTQYF. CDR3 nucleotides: TGTGCCAGCAGGTCGAGGACAGGGAGGGCGAGCACAGATACGCAGTATTTT. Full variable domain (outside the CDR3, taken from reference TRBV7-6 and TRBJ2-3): GAGVSQSPRYKVTKRGQDVALRCDPISGHVSLYWYRQALGQGPEFLTYFNYEAQQDKSGLPNDRFSAERPEGSISTLTIQRTEQRDSAMYRCASRSRTGRASTDTQYFGPGTRLTVL.

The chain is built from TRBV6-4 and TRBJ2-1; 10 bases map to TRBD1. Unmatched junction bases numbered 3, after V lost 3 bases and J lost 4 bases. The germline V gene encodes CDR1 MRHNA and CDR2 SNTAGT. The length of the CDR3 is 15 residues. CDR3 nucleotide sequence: TGTGCCAGCAGTGAGGGACAGGGGAATTACAATGAGCAGTTCTTC. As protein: CASSEGQGNYNEQFF.

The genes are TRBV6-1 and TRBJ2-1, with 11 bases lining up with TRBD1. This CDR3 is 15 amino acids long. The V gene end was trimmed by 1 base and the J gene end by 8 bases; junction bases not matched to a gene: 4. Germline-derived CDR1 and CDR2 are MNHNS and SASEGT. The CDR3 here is CASSEGTGGADEQFF. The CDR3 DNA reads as TGTGCCAGCAGTGAAGGGACAGGGGGCGCGGATGAGCAGTTCTTC.

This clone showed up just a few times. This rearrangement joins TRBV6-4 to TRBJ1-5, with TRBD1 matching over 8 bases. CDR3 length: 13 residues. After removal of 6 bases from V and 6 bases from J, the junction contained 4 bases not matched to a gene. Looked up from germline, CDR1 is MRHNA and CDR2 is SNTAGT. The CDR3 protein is CASSPDRGQPQHF. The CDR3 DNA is TGTGCCAGCAGCCCCGACAGGGGTCAGCCCCAGCATTTT.

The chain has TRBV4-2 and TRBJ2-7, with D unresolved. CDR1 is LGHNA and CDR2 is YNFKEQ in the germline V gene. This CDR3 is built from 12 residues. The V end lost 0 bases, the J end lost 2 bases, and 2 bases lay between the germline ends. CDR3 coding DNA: TGTGCCAGCAGCCAAGACACCTACGAGCAGTACTTC. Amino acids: CASSQDTYEQYF.

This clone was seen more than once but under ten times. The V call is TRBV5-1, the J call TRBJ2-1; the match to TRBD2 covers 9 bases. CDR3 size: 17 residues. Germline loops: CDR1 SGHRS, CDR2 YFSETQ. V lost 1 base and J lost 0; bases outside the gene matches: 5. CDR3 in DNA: TGCGCCAGCAGCTTGTATTCTAGCGGGAACTCCTACAATGAGCAGTTCTTC. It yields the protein CASSLYSSGNSYNEQFF.

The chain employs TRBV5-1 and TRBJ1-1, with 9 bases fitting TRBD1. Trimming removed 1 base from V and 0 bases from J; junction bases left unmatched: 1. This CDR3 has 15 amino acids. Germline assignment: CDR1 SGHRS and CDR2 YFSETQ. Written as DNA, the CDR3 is TGCGCCAGCAGCTTGACAGGGGGCATGAACACTGAAGCTTTCTTT. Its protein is CASSLTGGMNTEAFF.

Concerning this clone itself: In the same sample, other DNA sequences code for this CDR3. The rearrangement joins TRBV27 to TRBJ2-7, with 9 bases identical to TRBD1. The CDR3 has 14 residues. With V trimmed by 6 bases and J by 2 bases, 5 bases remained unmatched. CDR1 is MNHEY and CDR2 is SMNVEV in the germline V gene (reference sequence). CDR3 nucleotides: TGTGCCAGCAGCCCACGGACAGGGGCCTACGAGCAGTACTTC. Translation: CASSPRTGAYEQYF.

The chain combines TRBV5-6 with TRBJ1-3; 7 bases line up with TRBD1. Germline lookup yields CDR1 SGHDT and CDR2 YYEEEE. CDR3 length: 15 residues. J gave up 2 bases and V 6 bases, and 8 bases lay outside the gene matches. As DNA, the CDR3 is TGTGCCAGCACTTTGCAGGGGGAAGCTGGAAACACCATATATTTT. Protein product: CASTLQGEAGNTIYF.

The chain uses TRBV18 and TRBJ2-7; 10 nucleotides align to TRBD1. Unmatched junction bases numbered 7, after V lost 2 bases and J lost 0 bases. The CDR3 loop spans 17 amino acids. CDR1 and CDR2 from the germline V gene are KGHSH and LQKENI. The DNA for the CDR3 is TGTGCCAGCTCACCATCGACAGGGGGCCCGGACTCCTACGAGCAGTACTTC. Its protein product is CASSPSTGGPDSYEQYF.

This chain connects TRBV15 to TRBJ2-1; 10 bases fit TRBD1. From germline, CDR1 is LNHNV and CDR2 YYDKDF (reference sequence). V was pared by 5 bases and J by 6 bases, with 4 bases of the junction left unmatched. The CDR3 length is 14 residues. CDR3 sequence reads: CATSGGTGVNEQFF. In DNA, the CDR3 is TGTGCCACCAGCGGCGGGACAGGGGTCAATGAGCAGTTCTTC.

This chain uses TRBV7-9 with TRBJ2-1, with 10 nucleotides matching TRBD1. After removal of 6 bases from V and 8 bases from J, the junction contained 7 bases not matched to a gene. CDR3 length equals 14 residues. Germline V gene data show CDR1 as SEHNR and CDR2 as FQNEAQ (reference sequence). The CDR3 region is CASRSGTGVDEQFF. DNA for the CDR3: TGTGCCAGCAGATCCGGGACAGGGGTCGATGAGCAGTTCTTC. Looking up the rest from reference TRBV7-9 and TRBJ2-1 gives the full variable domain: DTGVSQNPRHKITKRGQNVTFRCDPISEHNRLYWYRQTLGQGPEFLTYFQNEAQLEKSRLLSDRFSAERPKGSFSTLEIQRTEQGDSAMYLCASRSGTGVDEQFFGPGTRLTVL.

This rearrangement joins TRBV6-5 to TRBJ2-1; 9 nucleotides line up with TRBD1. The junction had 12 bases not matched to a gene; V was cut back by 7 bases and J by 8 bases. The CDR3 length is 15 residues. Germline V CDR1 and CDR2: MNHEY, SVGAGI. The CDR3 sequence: CASIGHLGQGYEQFF. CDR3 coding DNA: TGTGCCAGCATCGGACACCTGGGACAGGGCTATGAGCAGTTCTTC.

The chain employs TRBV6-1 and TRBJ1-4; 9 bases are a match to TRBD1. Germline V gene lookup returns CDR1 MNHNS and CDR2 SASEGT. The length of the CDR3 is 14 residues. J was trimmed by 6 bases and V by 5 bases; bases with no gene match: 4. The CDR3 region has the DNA TGTGCCAGCAGTACGGACAGGGGCTATGAAAAACTGTTTTTT. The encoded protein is CASSTDRGYEKLFF.